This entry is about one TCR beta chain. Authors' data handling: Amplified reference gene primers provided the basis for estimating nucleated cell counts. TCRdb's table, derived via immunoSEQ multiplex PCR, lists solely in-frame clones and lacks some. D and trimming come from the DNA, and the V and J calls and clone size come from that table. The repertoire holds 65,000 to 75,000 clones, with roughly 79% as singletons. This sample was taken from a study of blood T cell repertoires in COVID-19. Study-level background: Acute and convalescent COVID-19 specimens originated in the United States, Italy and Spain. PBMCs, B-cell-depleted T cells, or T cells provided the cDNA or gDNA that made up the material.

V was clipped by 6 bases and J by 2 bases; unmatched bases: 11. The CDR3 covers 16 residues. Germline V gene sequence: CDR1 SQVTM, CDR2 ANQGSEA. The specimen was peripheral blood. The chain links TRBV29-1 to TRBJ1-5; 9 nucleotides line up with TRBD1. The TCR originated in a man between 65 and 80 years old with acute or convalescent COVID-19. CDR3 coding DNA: TGCAGCGTAACTACCCAAACAGGGGGCGGCAATCAGCCCCAGCATTTT. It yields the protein CSVTTQTGGGNQPQHF.